This TCR beta chain was observed in a study of T cell responses to AZD1222 COVID-19 vaccine. Whole-study results and caveats: After the peak T cell response, and only then, were repertoires sampled.

A remark on this clone: Its specificity is unknown.

The CDR3 extends over 14 amino acids. In germline, CDR1 is MDHEN, CDR2 SYDVKM. J was trimmed by 4 bases and V by 7 bases; bases with no gene match: 6. Assay used: immunoSEQ multiplex PCR; TCRdb lists only in-frame clones, some missing. The table records tens of thousands of clones, 88% of them present only once. The sample in question was peripheral blood, obtained on day 0 of AZD1222 vaccination. This chain uses TRBV28 with TRBJ1-4, with 7 bases that match TRBD1. This TCR came from an adult in good health. The CDR3 DNA is TGTGCCAGCACTCCGGGACAGCATAATGAAAAACTGTTTTTT. Translating gives CASTPGQHNEKLFF.